This record looks at one T cell receptor (beta chain) sequence and its context. Time point here: persistent/refractory GD, antithyroid drugs over 5 years with positive TRAb. The TCR library used RNA extracted from PBMCs. Peripheral blood, approximately 9 milliliters per patient, was collected in EDTA tubes. The ends were cut back, 4 bases at V and 2 bases at J, with 15 bases in the middle. Germline lookup yields CDR1 WNHNN and CDR2 SYGVQD (reference sequence). The CDR3 is 15 residues long. The sample is drawn from a study of regulatory T cells in long-lasting Graves disease. Study in general: Graves' disease counted as persistent after over 5 years of antithyroid drugs with positive TSH receptor antibodies.

In building TCR beta libraries, iRepertoire HTBI primers were used together with Arm-PCR of CDR3 regions. TCRdb re-called the multiplex PCR reads through MiXCR, storing one row per CDR3 protein. Counted here are about 660,000 distinct CDR3 sequences, around 30% occurring once; the ten biggest clones make up roughly 41%. This sample comprised peripheral blood mononuclear cells (PBMCs), obtained when the disease was refractory, from a patient treated with antithyroid drugs. The receptor was isolated from a female donor with Graves disease. The chain links TRBV10-1 to TRBJ2-7, with D possibly being TRBD2 (6 bases). The CDR3, as DNA: TGCGCCAGCAGTGCTGGGACTTTCGACGCCTACGAGCAGTACTTC. Translated, it gives CASSAGTFDAYEQYF.